This T cell receptor beta chain was obtained from a study of blood T cell repertoires in COVID-19. Overall study context: Sample material is recorded as cDNA or gDNA derived from T cells, B-cell-depleted T cells, or PBMCs.

Clones were read by immunoSEQ multiplex PCR, and TCRdb kept only the in-frame ones, dropping some. The top ten clones hold approximately 4% of a sample with around 250,000 clones, 70% to 90% of them seen once. This CDR3 has 16 amino acids. Germline V CDR1 and CDR2: SGHRS, YFSETQ. The ends lost 4 bases at V and 2 bases at J; junction bases unmatched: 7. Sequencing was performed on peripheral blood. The gene calls are TRBV5-1 and TRBJ2-5, with TRBD2 matching over 11 bases. The TCR originated in a man aged 18 to 30 with active or convalescent COVID-19. The CDR3 region is CASSPGGTSGQETQYF. CDR3 nucleotide sequence: TGCGCCAGCAGCCCGGGGGGGACTAGCGGACAAGAGACCCAGTACTTC.